Below, 32 T cell receptor beta chains from the same sample are listed, as sequenced in a study of T cell responses to AZD1222 COVID-19 vaccine. The method was immunoSEQ multiplex PCR; TCRdb's version includes in-frame clones alone and lacks a portion of them. The table lists 150,000 to 200,000 clones, about 92% of them singletons, with approximately 1.2% in the top ten. The sample here was peripheral blood, taken 28 days after the second AZD1222 dose. These receptors were collected from an adult who received the AZD1222 COVID-19 vaccine.

The rearrangement links TRBV4-1 to TRBJ2-7, with 9 bases fitting TRBD2. Losses at the gene ends were 3 bases for V and 1 base for J; bases not matched to a gene: 13. The CDR3 runs to 18 residues. Germline V lookup: CDR1 MGHRA, CDR2 YSYEKL. The CDR3 nucleotides are TGCGCCAGCAGCCAGAGCCAAGCCACTAGCGGGTTATCCTACGAGCAGTACTTC. This encodes CASSQSQATSGLSYEQYF.

This chain joins TRBV7-2 and TRBJ1-2; D remains unclear. There are 12 residues in the CDR3. Trimming left V 5 bases short and J 8 bases short, with 12 bases between. Germline-derived CDR1 and CDR2 are SGHTA and FQGNSA. In DNA form, the CDR3 reads TGTGCCAGCAGCACACCCCTAGGAGGCTACACCTTC. Translation gives CASSTPLGGYTF.

This clone was counted once. The rearrangement links TRBV7-9 to TRBJ1-1; tentatively, D is TRBD1 (6 bases). In germline, CDR1 is SEHNR, CDR2 FQNEAQ (reference sequence). The V and J ends lost 5 bases and 6 bases respectively, with 16 bases between them. The CDR3 spans 14 residues. The CDR3 DNA is TGTGCCAGCAGCCAATCCCAGGGGATCCCTGAAGCTTTCTTT. Its protein product is CASSQSQGIPEAFF.

V and J are TRBV4-3 and TRBJ2-3; D might be TRBD2 (6 bases). Trimming removed 0 bases at V and 5 bases at J, with 15 bases between. The CDR3 has 16 residues. The germline V gene encodes CDR1 LGHNA and CDR2 YSLEER. As DNA, the CDR3 is TGCGCCAGCAGCCAAGACCCGTCGGGAGTCGGAGATACGCAGTATTTT. Its translation is CASSQDPSGVGDTQYF.

V gene TRBV3-1 (or the pseudogene TRBV3-2) combines with J gene TRBJ2-3; D not certain. V lost 0 bases and J lost 6, with 10 bases in between. Germline CDR1 LGHDT, CDR2 YNNKEL (reference sequence). This CDR3 contains 14 residues. The CDR3 protein is CASSQEHPLDTQYF. In nucleotides, the CDR3 is TGTGCCAGCAGCCAAGAGCATCCTCTGGATACGCAGTATTTT.

A note on this clone: The junction does not match germline at one end; this may be a read error. The J gene is TRBJ1-1, the V gene TRBV7-3, with a possible D match to TRBD1 (5 bases). This CDR3 region has 13 residues. Germline CDR1 is SGHTA and CDR2 is FQGTGA. In DNA form, the CDR3 reads TGTGCCAGCAGCTTAGAGGGACTCGCTGAAGCCTTCTTT. It encodes CASSLEGLAEAFF.

The sample holds a few counts of this clone. CDR3 nucleotide sequence: TGTGCCAGCAGCTACGCCGACGGCGGTGAGCAGTTCTTC. Amino acids: CASSYADGGEQFF. V usage is TRBV7-6 and J usage is TRBJ2-1, with no clear D. Looked up from germline, CDR1 is SGHVS and CDR2 is FNYEAQ. CDR3 length equals 13 residues. V shed 4 bases and J shed 9 bases, with 13 bases lying between them.

The rearrangement joins TRBV28 to TRBJ1-3; no definite D call. The V end lost 2 bases, the J end lost 4 bases, and 15 bases lay between the germline ends. The CDR3 has 16 amino acids. The germline V gene has CDR1 MDHEN and CDR2 SYDVKM. The CDR3: CASSLAPAGGGNTIYF. For the CDR3, the DNA is TGTGCCAGCAGTTTAGCCCCCGCCGGAGGCGGAAACACCATATATTTT.

The rearrangement joins TRBV10-3 to TRBJ1-1; unclear D gene. Germline V gene lookup returns CDR1 ENHRY and CDR2 SYGVKD. V dropped 0 bases and J dropped 2 bases, with 7 bases sitting between them. This CDR3 is built from 14 residues. CDR3 bases: TGTGCCATCAGTGAGTCGGACGTCAACACTGAAGCTTTCTTT. Translating gives CAISESDVNTEAFF.

This chain connects TRBV15 to TRBJ2-2; the D gene is possibly TRBD2 (5 bases). The CDR3 length is 19 residues. The germline V gene has CDR1 LNHNV and CDR2 YYDKDF (reference sequence). The V and J ends lost 0 bases and 4 bases respectively, with 21 bases between them. CDR3 in DNA: TGTGCCACCAGCAGAGATGGAGGCAGGACCAGCGTTTCCACCGGGGAGCTGTTTTTT. It codes for CATSRDGGRTSVSTGELFF.

The V call is TRBV7-2, the J call TRBJ1-1; TRBD1 agrees at 8 bases. With V trimmed by 2 bases and J by 5 bases, 1 base remained unmatched. The CDR3 is 13 residues long. Germline V gene data show CDR1 as SGHTA and CDR2 as FQGNSA. Here the CDR3 DNA reads TGTGCCAGCAGCTTACGGGACAGGACTGAAGCTTTCTTT. Translating gives CASSLRDRTEAFF.

The rearrangement joins TRBV7-9 to TRBJ1-1; 10 bases align to TRBD1. The CDR3 loop spans 14 amino acids. Germline V gives CDR1 SEHNR, CDR2 FQNEAQ (reference sequence). V shed 8 bases and J 3 bases; nucleotides not matched to a gene: 6. CDR3 bases: TGTGCCAGCTTTAGACAGGGGGCCGACACTGAAGCTTTCTTT. Protein sequence: CASFRQGADTEAFF.

The gene calls are TRBV7-6 and TRBJ2-3; tentatively, D is TRBD2 (6 bases). CDR3 size: 16 residues. Trimming cost V 5 bases and J 3 bases, with 18 bases left between them. Germline assignment: CDR1 SGHVS and CDR2 FNYEAQ. The CDR3 DNA follows: TGTGCCAGCAGCACAAGTCCGGGGGATGGTACAGATACGCAGTATTTT. It translates to CASSTSPGDGTDTQYF.

This chain uses TRBV27 with TRBJ1-3, with D unclear. V gave up 3 bases and J gave up 3 bases, with 12 bases separating them. Germline V lookup: CDR1 MNHEY, CDR2 SMNVEV (reference sequence). This CDR3 contains 15 residues. CDR3 region: CASSLRGFGGNTIYF. The CDR3 nucleotides are TGTGCCAGCAGTTTGAGAGGGTTTGGTGGAAACACCATATATTTT.

About this clone itself: Other DNA sequences within the sample encode an identical CDR3. The rearrangement joins TRBV27 to TRBJ1-5; unclear D gene. Germline CDR1 is MNHEY and CDR2 is SMNVEV (reference sequence). Trimming removed 5 bases at V and 4 bases at J, with 9 bases between. The CDR3 loop spans 13 amino acids. The CDR3 DNA reads as TGTGCCAGCAGTCCGGACCGGAATCAGCCCCAGCATTTT. Translation: CASSPDRNQPQHF.

The chain has TRBV7-8 and TRBJ1-3, with TRBD1 matching over 7 bases. The junction had 8 bases not matched to a gene; V was cut back by 3 bases and J by 0 bases. CDR3 size: 17 residues. Per the germline V gene, CDR1 is SGHVS and CDR2 is FQNEAQ. The CDR3: CASSLTGTANSGNTIYF. The DNA for the CDR3 is TGTGCCAGCAGCTTGACAGGGACCGCAAACTCTGGAAACACCATATATTTT.

The chain joins TRBV30 to TRBJ2-1; 8 bases are a match to TRBD2. The CDR3 spans 15 residues. V lost 3 bases and J lost 8; bases outside the gene matches: 12. Germline V lookup: CDR1 GTSNPN, CDR2 SVGIG (reference sequence). The CDR3 sequence is CAWSNPGTRGDEQFF. Here the CDR3 DNA reads TGTGCCTGGAGCAACCCCGGGACTAGAGGGGATGAGCAGTTCTTC.

This clone was seen only a few times. The chain combines TRBV6-5 with TRBJ1-5; perhaps TRBD1 as D (5 bases). The CDR3 loop spans 14 amino acids. Per germline, CDR1 MNHEY and CDR2 SVGAGI. The V end was cut by 7 bases, the J end by 2 bases, with 12 bases between. This chain's CDR3 is CASNAGSGNQPQHF. CDR3 in DNA: TGTGCCAGCAACGCAGGGTCGGGCAATCAGCCCCAGCATTTT.

The gene calls are TRBV7-2 and TRBJ2-6; unclear D gene. The CDR3 runs to 15 residues. Germline V gene sequence: CDR1 SGHTA, CDR2 FQGNSA. Between the trimmed V and J ends, which lost 5 bases and 0 bases, there was a span of 8 bases. The CDR3 DNA is TGTGCCAGCAGCCCTACAAGCTCTGGGGCCAACGTCCTGACTTTC. Translating gives CASSPTSSGANVLTF.

The rearrangement joins TRBV19 to TRBJ1-1; no clear D gene. The length of the CDR3 is 14 residues. V lost 1 base, J lost 10 bases, and 16 bases lay in between. Germline CDR1 and CDR2: LNHDA and SQIVND (reference sequence). In DNA, the CDR3 is TGTGCCAGTAGTATAGGTCGGGATCCCATCGGAGCTTTCTTT. It translates to CASSIGRDPIGAFF.

The chain is built from TRBV28 and TRBJ2-2; 7 bases agree with TRBD2. The germline V gene has CDR1 MDHEN and CDR2 SYDVKM. J lost 6 bases, V lost 1 base, and 8 bases had no gene match. The CDR3 contains 16 residues. DNA for the CDR3: TGTGCCAGCAGTTTATCGCGCGGGAGAGGGGCCGGGGAGCTGTTTTTT. Residues: CASSLSRGRGAGELFF.

The chain couples TRBV7-8 to TRBJ1-2; 7 nucleotides align to TRBD1. The germline V gene has CDR1 SGHVS and CDR2 FQNEAQ. Trimming took 1 base from V and 7 from J; bases not matched to a gene: 9. CDR3 length equals 15 residues. The CDR3 sequence: CASSLVSQGVIGYTF. The CDR3 nucleotides read TGTGCCAGCAGCTTAGTGTCCCAGGGGGTAATTGGCTACACCTTC.

This clone has only one observation. This chain connects TRBV30 to TRBJ1-2; D unresolved. Germline V gene data show CDR1 as GTSNPN and CDR2 as SVGIG (reference sequence). The CDR3 has 15 residues. V dropped 4 bases and J dropped 11 bases, with 26 bases sitting between them. The CDR3 is CAWTPKHPGVWEYTF. CDR3 nucleotide sequence: TGTGCCTGGACCCCTAAGCACCCCGGGGTCTGGGAGTACACCTTC.

The chain combines TRBV24-1 with TRBJ2-2; 8 nucleotides align to TRBD1. The V gene's germline CDR1 is KGHDR and CDR2 SFDVKD. Unmatched junction bases numbered 9, after V lost 9 bases and J lost 4 bases. This CDR3 contains 15 residues. CDR3 residues: CATQETGVSTGELFF. CDR3 DNA: TGTGCCACCCAAGAGACAGGGGTGAGCACCGGGGAGCTGTTTTTT.

This chain uses TRBV10-3 with TRBJ1-1, with no clear D. The V gene's germline CDR1 is ENHRY and CDR2 SYGVKD. The CDR3 runs to 14 residues. V dropped 0 bases and J dropped 3 bases, with 8 bases sitting between them. The CDR3 spells CAISESMGYTEAFF. The CDR3 nucleotides read TGTGCCATCAGTGAGTCGATGGGATACACTGAAGCTTTCTTT.

The chain employs TRBV5-4 and TRBJ2-4; D could derive from TRBD1 or TRBD2 (5 bases each). The CDR3 is 15 residues long. V was shortened by 0 bases and J by 4 bases, with 11 bases between the two germline ends. Germline V gene lookup returns CDR1 SGHNT and CDR2 YYREEE (reference sequence). The CDR3 protein is CASSLVGTTKNIQYF. DNA for the CDR3: TGTGCCAGCAGCTTGGTGGGGACGACGAAAAACATTCAGTACTTC.

This clone was picked up one time. The chain employs TRBV6-2 or TRBV6-3 and TRBJ2-3, with 7 bases fitting TRBD2. CDR1 is MNHEY, CDR2 SVGEGT, per germline. J was trimmed by 5 bases and V by 2 bases; bases with no gene match: 10. The CDR3 has 16 residues. For the CDR3, the DNA is TGTGCCAGCAGTTACGGGGCGGGAGTAGGTGAAGATACGCAGTATTTT. It codes for CASSYGAGVGEDTQYF.

V gene TRBV18 combines with J gene TRBJ2-7, with 12 bases that match TRBD1. The CDR3 sequence is 14 residues long. With 3 bases clipped from V and 6 bases from J, the junction kept 3 bases outside the gene matches. Germline values: CDR1 KGHSH, CDR2 LQKENI. The CDR3 here is CASSPGQGAGEQYF. CDR3 DNA sequence: TGTGCCAGCTCACCGGGACAGGGGGCCGGCGAGCAGTACTTC.

The chain carries TRBV11-2 and TRBJ2-1; the match to TRBD1 covers 11 bases. Germline lookup yields CDR1 SGHAT and CDR2 FQNNGV. The CDR3 loop spans 15 amino acids. The V gene end was trimmed by 2 bases and the J gene end by 9 bases; junction bases not matched to a gene: 6. As DNA, the CDR3 is TGTGCCAGCAGCTTACAGGACAGGGGGCTTGGTGAGCAGTTCTTC. This codes for CASSLQDRGLGEQFF.

This rearrangement joins TRBV7-6 to TRBJ1-1; D perhaps matches TRBD1 (6 bases). The CDR3 runs to 15 residues. Trimming removed 2 bases from V and 4 bases from J, with 14 bases in between. The V gene's germline CDR1 is SGHVS and CDR2 FNYEAQ. DNA for the CDR3: TGTGCCAGCAGCTTACGGGGGGCTGAGTTCACTGAAGCTTTCTTT. It codes for CASSLRGAEFTEAFF.

The rearrangement joins TRBV7-6 to TRBJ2-3; 8 nucleotides line up with TRBD2. The germline V gene encodes CDR1 SGHVS and CDR2 FNYEAQ. The CDR3 sequence is 15 residues long. The J segment lost 2 bases and the V segment lost 4 bases, leaving 5 bases of the junction unmatched. CDR3 coding DNA: TGTGCCAGCAGCTCTATAGCGGGGCCCACAGATACGCAGTATTTT. Residues: CASSSIAGPTDTQYF.

The chain links TRBV15 to TRBJ2-1; D unresolved. The CDR3 has 16 amino acids. Germline V gives CDR1 LNHNV, CDR2 YYDKDF (reference sequence). The V end was cut by 5 bases, the J end by 4 bases, with 18 bases between. CDR3 amino acids: CATSAPMENRYNEQFF. CDR3 DNA sequence: TGTGCCACCAGCGCTCCAATGGAAAACCGTTACAATGAGCAGTTCTTC.